This T cell receptor (beta chain) was sequenced for a study of OX40 agonist ivuxolimab in advanced cancers. Study-wide context: Ivuxolimab was an agonistic, fully human IgG2 monoclonal antibody directed against OX40 (CD134), a costimulatory receptor. Intravenous ivuxolimab was administered to patients every 2 weeks at six dose levels: 0.01, 0.1, 0.3, 1.5, 3 and 10 mg/kg. Patients were allowed to have had prior anti-PD-1, anti-PD-L1 or anti-CTLA-4 therapy, and approximately 40% of the dose-escalation patients had been treated with checkpoint inhibitors. The paper reports the monotherapy dose-escalation portion (N ≈ 52 patients) of the phase I ivuxolimab trial. A male proportion of roughly 85% and a mean age of approximately 55 years, ranging from roughly 23 to 80, were recorded for the dose-escalation cohort. Among the roughly 52 dose-escalation patients, 19 had hepatocellular carcinoma, about 15 melanoma, 9 renal cell carcinoma and 9 head and neck cancer. Partial responses occurred in three dose-escalation patients, of whom one had hepatocellular carcinoma and two had cutaneous melanoma. Peripheral TCRbeta sequencing aimed to test whether ivuxolimab altered TCR sequence diversity and caused clonal T-cell expansion.

Genomic DNA was extracted from sorted cells for sequencing of the TCRbeta CDR3 region. The immunoSEQ Assay was used for sequencing of TCRbeta CDR3 regions. TCRdb retrieved this table from immuneACCESS and kept in-frame rearrangements only. Not all clones are present; in checked studies, unresolved V genes account for under half, and no reason is known for the remainder. A total of roughly 89,000 clones appear in this sample, 86% of them only once. Approximately 6.5% of the sample goes to the ten largest clones. What the research found in general, with its limitations: After ivuxolimab, CD8+ T cells had more expanded clones than CD4+ T cells on average. Low levels of normalized T-cell clonal expansion were also seen in some patients who did not respond. Partial responders in the 0.1-3.0 mg/kg groups had among the lowest normalized peripheral clonal expansion, especially among CD8+ T cells. The antigen specificity of the peripheral T cells that underwent clonal expansion was not determined. At doses of 0.1 to 3.0 mg/kg, clonal expansion of both CD4+ and CD8+ T cells in blood was seen between baseline and week 6.

Patients with a history of autoimmune disease or receiving systemic immunosuppression were excluded from the trial. In every dose cohort, peripheral blood was drawn for TCR sequencing at baseline, cycle 4 day 1, and cycle 7 day 1. Samples were obtained from an open-label, multicenter, first-in-human phase I dose-escalation trial of ivuxolimab. The trial enrolled adults with locally advanced or metastatic head and neck squamous cell, hepatocellular, melanoma or renal cell carcinoma. Before TCR sequencing, CD4+ T cells and CD8+ T cells from peripheral blood were sorted into separate populations. Concerning this clone: Its antigen remains undetermined. No base quality information exists; no much larger clone differs at one position.

Here the sequenced sample was CD4+ or CD8+ T cells sorted from blood, taken in a trial of the OX40 agonist ivuxolimab. This TCR came from an adult with an advanced solid tumor such as melanoma, head and neck, liver or kidney cancer.

At the DNA level, the sequence is TGTGCCAGCAGTGATGGCGCAGGGGGCTTTGAAAAACTGTTTTTT. This translates into CASSDGAGGFEKLFF. The rearrangement combines TRBV25-1 with TRBJ1-4, with TRBD1 matching 8 junction bases. Trimmed from V: 3 bases; trimmed from J: 7 bases; junction bases lacking a gene match: 7. As encoded in the germline V gene, CDR1 is MGHDK while CDR2 is SYGVNS. The CDR3 spans 15 residues, from the cysteine through the phenylalanine. Only the CDR3 DNA stays, 45 bases, in frame from base 1.